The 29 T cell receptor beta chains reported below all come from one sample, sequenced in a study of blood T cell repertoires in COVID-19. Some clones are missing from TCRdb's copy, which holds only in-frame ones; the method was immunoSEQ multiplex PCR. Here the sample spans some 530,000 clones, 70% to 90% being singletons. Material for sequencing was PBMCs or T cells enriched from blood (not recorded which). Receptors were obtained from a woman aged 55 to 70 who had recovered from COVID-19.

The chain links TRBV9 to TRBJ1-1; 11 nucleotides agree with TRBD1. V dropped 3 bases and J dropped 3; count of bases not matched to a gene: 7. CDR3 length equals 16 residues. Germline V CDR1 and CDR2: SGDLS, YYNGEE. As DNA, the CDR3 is TGTGCCAGCAGCGCAGGACAGGGGGCGGGGGACACTGAAGCTTTCTTT. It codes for CASSAGQGAGDTEAFF.

The CDR3 nucleotides read TGTGCCAGCAGCTGGAGCGGACAGTTCAGCGGAAACACCATATATTTT. Protein sequence: CASSWSGQFSGNTIYF. This chain uses TRBV5-4 with TRBJ1-3, with D possibly matching TRBD1 (6 bases). V dropped 3 bases and J dropped 4 bases, with 17 bases sitting between them. The CDR3 spans 16 residues. Germline CDR1 reads SGHNT; CDR2 reads YYREEE (reference sequence).

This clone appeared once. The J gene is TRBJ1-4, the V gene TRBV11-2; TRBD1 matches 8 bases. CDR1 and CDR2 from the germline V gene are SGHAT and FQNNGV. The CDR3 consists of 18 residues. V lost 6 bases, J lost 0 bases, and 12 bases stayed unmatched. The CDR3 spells CASRHLTGASPTNEKLFF. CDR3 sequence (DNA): TGTGCCAGCAGACACCTGACAGGGGCCTCACCAACTAATGAAAAACTGTTTTTT.

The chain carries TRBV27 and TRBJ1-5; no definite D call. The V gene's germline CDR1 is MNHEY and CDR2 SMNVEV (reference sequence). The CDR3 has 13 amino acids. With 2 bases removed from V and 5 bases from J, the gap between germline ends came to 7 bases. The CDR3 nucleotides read TGTGCCAGCAGTTTAGTAGTCGATCAGCCCCAGCATTTT. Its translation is CASSLVVDQPQHF.

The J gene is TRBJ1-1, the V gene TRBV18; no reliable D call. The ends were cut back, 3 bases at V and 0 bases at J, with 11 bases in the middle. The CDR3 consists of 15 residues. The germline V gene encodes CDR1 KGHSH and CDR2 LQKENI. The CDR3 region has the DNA TGTGCCAGCTCACCTGGGTTAGGAGTGAACACTGAAGCTTTCTTT. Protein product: CASSPGLGVNTEAFF.

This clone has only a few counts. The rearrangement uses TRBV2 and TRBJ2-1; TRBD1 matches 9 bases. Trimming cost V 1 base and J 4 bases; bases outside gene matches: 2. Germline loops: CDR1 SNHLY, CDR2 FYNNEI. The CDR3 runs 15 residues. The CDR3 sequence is CASSEEGTGYNEQFF. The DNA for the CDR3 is TGTGCCAGCAGTGAAGAAGGGACAGGGTACAATGAGCAGTTCTTC.

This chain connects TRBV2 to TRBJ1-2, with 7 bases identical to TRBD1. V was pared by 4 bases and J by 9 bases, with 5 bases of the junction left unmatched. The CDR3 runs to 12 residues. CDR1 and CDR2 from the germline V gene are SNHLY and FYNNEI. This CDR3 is CASSVAGGSYTF. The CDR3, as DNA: TGTGCCAGCAGTGTGGCAGGGGGAAGCTACACCTTC.

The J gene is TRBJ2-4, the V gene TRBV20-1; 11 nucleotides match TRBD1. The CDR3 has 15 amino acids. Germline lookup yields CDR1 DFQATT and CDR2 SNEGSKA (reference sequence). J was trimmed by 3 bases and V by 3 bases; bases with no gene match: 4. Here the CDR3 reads CSASGTGGNKNIQYF. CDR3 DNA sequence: TGCAGTGCTAGTGGGACAGGGGGAAACAAAAACATTCAGTACTTC.

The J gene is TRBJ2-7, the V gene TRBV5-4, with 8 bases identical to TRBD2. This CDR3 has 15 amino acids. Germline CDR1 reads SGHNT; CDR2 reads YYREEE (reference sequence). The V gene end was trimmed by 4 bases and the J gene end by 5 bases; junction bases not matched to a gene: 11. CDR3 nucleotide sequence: TGTGCCAGCAGCCTTATGCCAGCGGGGGAGAACGAGCAGTACTTC. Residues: CASSLMPAGENEQYF.

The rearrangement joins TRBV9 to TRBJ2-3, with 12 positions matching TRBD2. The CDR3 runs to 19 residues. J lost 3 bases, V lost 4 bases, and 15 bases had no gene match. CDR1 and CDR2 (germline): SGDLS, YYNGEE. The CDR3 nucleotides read TGTGCCAGCAGCTTTAATCCTAGCGGGGGGGCCCGTAGTACAGATACGCAGTATTTT. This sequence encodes CASSFNPSGGARSTDTQYF.

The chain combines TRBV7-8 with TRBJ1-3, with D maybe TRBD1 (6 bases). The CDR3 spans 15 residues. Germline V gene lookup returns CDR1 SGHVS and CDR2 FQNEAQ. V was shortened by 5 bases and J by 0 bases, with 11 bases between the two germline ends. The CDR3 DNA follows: TGTGCCAGCAGCACCACAGGGATCTCTGGAAACACCATATATTTT. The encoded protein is CASSTTGISGNTIYF.

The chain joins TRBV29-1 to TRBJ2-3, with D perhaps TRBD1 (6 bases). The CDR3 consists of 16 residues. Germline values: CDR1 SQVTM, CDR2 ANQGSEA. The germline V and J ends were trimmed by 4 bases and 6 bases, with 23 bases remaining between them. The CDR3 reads CSVASDRWMTRDTQYF. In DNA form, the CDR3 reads TGCAGCGTTGCGAGCGACAGGTGGATGACAAGGGATACGCAGTATTTT.

The chain's CDR3 is CASRTGAGNTIYF. The CDR3 nucleotides read TGTGCCAGCAGAACAGGGGCTGGAAACACCATATATTTT. The V and J genes are TRBV12-3 or TRBV12-4 and TRBJ1-3, with 7 bases that match TRBD1. V lost 6 bases to trimming and J lost 2 bases; unmatched junction nucleotides: 1. The CDR3 is 13 residues long.

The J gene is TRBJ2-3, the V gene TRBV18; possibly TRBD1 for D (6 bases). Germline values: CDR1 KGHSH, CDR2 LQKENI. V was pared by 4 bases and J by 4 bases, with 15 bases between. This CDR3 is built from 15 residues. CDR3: CASSRGPSFADTQYF. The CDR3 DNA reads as TGTGCCAGCTCACGGGGGCCTTCATTCGCAGATACGCAGTATTTT. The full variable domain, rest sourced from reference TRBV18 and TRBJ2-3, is NAGVMQNPRHLVRRRGQEARLRCSPMKGHSHVYWYRQLPEEGLKFMVYLQKENIIDESGMPKERFSAEFPKEGPSILRIQQVVRGDSAAYFCASSRGPSFADTQYFGPGTRLTVL.

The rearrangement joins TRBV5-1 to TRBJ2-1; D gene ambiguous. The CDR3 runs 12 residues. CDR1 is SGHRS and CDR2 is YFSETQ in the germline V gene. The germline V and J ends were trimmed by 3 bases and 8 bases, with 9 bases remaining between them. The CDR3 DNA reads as TGCGCCAGCAGCTATGACATATATGAGCAGTTCTTC. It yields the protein CASSYDIYEQFF.

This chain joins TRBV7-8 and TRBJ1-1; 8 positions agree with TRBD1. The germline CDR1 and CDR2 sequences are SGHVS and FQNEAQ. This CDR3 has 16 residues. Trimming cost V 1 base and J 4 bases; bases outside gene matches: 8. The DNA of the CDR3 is TGTGCCAGCAGCTTAGGGACAGGGAGAAGGAGCACTGAAGCTTTCTTT. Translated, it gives CASSLGTGRRSTEAFF.

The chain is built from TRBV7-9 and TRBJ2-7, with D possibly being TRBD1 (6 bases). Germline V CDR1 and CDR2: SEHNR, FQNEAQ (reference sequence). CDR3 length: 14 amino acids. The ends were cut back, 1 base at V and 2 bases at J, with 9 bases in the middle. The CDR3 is CASSLEGGTYEQYF. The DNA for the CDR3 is TGTGCCAGCAGCTTAGAAGGGGGTACCTACGAGCAGTACTTC.

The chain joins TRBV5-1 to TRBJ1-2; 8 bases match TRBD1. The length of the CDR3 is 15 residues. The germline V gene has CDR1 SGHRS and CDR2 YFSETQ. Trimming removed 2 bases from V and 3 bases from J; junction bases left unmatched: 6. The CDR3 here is CASSFTQGADYGYTF. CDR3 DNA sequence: TGCGCCAGCAGCTTTACCCAGGGGGCGGACTATGGCTACACCTTC.

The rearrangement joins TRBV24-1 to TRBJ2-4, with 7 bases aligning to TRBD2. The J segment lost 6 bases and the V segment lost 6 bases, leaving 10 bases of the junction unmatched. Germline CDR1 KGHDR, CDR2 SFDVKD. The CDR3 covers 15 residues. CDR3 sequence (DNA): TGTGCCACCAGTTCCGCTGGGACTACAGCAAACATTCAGTACTTC. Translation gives CATSSAGTTANIQYF.

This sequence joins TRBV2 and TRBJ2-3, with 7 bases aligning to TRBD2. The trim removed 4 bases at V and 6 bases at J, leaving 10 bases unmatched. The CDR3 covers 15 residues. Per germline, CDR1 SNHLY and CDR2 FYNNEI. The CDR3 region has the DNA TGTGCCAGCAGTGTCGGGCTAGCGGAGTACGATACGCAGTATTTT. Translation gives CASSVGLAEYDTQYF.

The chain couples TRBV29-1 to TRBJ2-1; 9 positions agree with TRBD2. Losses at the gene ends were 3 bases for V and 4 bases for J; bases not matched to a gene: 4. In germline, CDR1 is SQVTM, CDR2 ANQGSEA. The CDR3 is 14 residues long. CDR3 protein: CSVDRLAGYNEQFF. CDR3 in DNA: TGCAGCGTTGATCGCCTAGCGGGGTACAATGAGCAGTTCTTC.

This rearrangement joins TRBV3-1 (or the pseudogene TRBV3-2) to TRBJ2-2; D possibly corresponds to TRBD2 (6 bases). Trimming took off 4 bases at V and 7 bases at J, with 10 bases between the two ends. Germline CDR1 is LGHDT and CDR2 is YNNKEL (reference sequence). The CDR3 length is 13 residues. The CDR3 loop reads CASSRRGGGELFF. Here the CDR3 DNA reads TGTGCCAGCAGCCGGCGGGGAGGCGGGGAGCTGTTTTTT.

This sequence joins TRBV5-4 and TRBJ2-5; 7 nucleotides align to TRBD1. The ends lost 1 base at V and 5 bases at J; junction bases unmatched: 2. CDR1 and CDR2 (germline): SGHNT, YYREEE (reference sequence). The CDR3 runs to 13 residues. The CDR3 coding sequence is TGTGCCAGCAGCTTGACAGGGGCGGAGACCCAGTACTTC. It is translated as CASSLTGAETQYF.

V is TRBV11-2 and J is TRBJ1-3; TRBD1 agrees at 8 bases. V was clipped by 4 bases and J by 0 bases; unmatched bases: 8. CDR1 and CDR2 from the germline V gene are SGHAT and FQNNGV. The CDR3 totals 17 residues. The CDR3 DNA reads TGTGCCAGCAGCTCCTGGACAGGGTCCTTCTCTGGAAACACCATATATTTT. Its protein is CASSSWTGSFSGNTIYF. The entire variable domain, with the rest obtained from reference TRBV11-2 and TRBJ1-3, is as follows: EAGVAQSPRYKIIEKRQSVAFWCNPISGHATLYWYQQILGQGPKLLIQFQNNGVVDDSQLPKDRFSAERLKGVDSTLKIQPAKLEDSAVYLCASSSWTGSFSGNTIYFGEGSWLTVV.

DNA of the CDR3: TGTGCCAAGTCCAGGGTCGGTGGCTACACCTTC. Translated, it gives CAKSRVGGYTF. The chain joins TRBV6-4 to TRBJ1-2; possibly TRBD1 for D (5 bases). Germline-derived CDR1 and CDR2 are MRHNA and SNTAGT. V shed 10 bases and J shed 7 bases, with 13 bases lying between them. The length of the CDR3 is 11 residues.

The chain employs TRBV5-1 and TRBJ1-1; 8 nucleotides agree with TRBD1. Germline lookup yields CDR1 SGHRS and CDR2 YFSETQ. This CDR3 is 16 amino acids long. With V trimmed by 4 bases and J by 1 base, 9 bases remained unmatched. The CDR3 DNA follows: TGCGCCAGCAGCCCAAGACAGGGGAAGGGGAACACTGAAGCTTTCTTT. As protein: CASSPRQGKGNTEAFF.

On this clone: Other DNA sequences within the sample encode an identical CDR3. The CDR3 coding sequence is TGTGCCAGCTCGGGACTAAGCTCTGGAAACACCATATATTTT. Protein sequence: CASSGLSSGNTIYF. The chain recombines TRBV18 with TRBJ1-3; tentatively, D is TRBD1 (5 bases). From germline, CDR1 is KGHSH and CDR2 LQKENI. The CDR3 runs 14 residues. Deletions cut 6 bases from V and 0 bases from J, with 9 bases between. The full variable domain, its missing parts supplied by reference TRBV18 and TRBJ1-3, is NAGVMQNPRHLVRRRGQEARLRCSPMKGHSHVYWYRQLPEEGLKFMVYLQKENIIDESGMPKERFSAEFPKEGPSILRIQQVVRGDSAAYFCASSGLSSGNTIYFGEGSWLTVV.

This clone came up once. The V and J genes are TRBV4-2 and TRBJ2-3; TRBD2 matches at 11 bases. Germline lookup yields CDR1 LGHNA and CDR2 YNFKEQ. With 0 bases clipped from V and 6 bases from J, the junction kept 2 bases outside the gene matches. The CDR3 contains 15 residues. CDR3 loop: CASSQELAGVDTQYF. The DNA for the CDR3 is TGTGCCAGCAGCCAAGAACTAGCGGGGGTTGATACGCAGTATTTT.

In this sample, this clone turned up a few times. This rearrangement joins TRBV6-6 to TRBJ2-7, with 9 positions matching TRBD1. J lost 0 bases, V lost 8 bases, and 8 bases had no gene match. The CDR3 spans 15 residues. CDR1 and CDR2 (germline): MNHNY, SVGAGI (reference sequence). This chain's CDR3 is CASASGQGISYEQYV. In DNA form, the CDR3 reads TGTGCCAGCGCCTCGGGACAGGGCATCTCCTACGAGCAGTACGTC.